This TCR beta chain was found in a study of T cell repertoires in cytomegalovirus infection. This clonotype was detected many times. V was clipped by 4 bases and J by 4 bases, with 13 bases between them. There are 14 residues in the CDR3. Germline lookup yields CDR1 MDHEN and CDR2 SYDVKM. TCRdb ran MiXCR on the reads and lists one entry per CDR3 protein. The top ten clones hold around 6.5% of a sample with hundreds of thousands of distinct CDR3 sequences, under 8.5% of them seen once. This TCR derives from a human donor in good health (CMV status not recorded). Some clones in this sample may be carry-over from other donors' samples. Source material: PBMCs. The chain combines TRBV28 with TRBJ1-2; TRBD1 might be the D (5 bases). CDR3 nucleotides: TGTGCCAGCAGTTGGGCCCCTGGGGGCTATGGCTACACCTTC. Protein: CASSWAPGGYGYTF.